Reported below is one T cell receptor beta chain. The data were produced by immunoSEQ multiplex PCR, yet TCRdb's version contains in-frame clones alone and is incomplete. The sample has about 250,000 clones; 86% are singletons. This record belongs to a study of blood T cell repertoires in COVID-19. Study-level information: Collection of acute and convalescent COVID-19 samples took place in the United States, Italy and Spain. From T cells, B-cell-depleted T cells, or PBMCs came the material, which was cDNA or gDNA.

Sequenced sample: peripheral blood. The sequence was obtained from a woman aged 55-69 years who had recovered from COVID-19.

The CDR3 sequence: CATRLSTDTQYF. DNA of the CDR3: TGTGCCACTCGACTGAGCACAGATACGCAGTATTTT. This rearrangement joins TRBV7-2 to TRBJ2-3; D is uncertain. This CDR3 comprises 12 residues. The V and J ends lost 10 bases and 0 bases respectively, with 8 bases between them. Germline assignment: CDR1 SGHTA and CDR2 FQGNSA. Using reference TRBV7-2 and TRBJ2-3 for the parts outside the CDR3, the full variable domain is GAGVSQSPSNKVTEKGKDVELRCDPISGHTALYWYRQSLGQGLEFLIYFQGNSAPDKSGLPSDRFSAERTGGSVSTLTIQRTQQEDSAVYLCATRLSTDTQYFGPGTRLTVL.